This T cell receptor (beta chain) is drawn from a study of cytomegalovirus exposure and HLA in healthy donors. General study points: Rarity characterized most TCR sequences, yet some public TCRs appeared in many donors. Among TCR beta chains, those listed as cytomegalovirus-associated numbered some 160. Reports credit the classifier with highly specific, highly sensitive diagnosis of cytomegalovirus status.

Comments on this clone: Its antigen is currently unknown.

V was shortened by 4 bases and J by 2 bases, with 8 bases between the two germline ends. This CDR3 region has 13 residues. Germline V lookup: CDR1 SNHLY, CDR2 FYNNEI. The donors were members of the validation cohort, which comprised about 120 subjects and was separate from the first cohort of 730 or so subjects. Profiled with immunoSEQ multiplex PCR; TCRdb holds only in-frame clones, not every one. The sample lists some 260,000 clones; roughly 84% were seen once. V gene TRBV2 combines with J gene TRBJ1-2; tentatively, D is TRBD1 (6 bases). The receptor comes from a man between 18 and 29 years old in good health and CMV-seropositive. The sequenced material came from PBMCs. This CDR3 is CASSVQGNYGYTF. The CDR3 DNA follows: TGTGCCAGCAGTGTACAGGGAAACTATGGCTACACCTTC. The full variable domain, with the rest looked up from reference TRBV2 and TRBJ1-2, is EPEVTQTPSHQVTQMGQEVILRCVPISNHLYFYWYRQILGQKVEFLVSFYNNEISEKSEIFDDQFSVERPDGSNFTLKIRSTKLEDSAMYFCASSVQGNYGYTFGSGTRLTVV.